The rows below give T cell receptor beta chains drawn from one sample of a study of T cell repertoires in cytomegalovirus infection. TCRdb independently ran MiXCR on the reads; one entry per CDR3 protein. The table includes under 600,000 distinct CDR3 sequences, 15% to 20% detected once. The sequenced sample was CD8+ T cells from PBMCs. These receptors all come from a human donor in good health (CMV status not recorded). Some clones in this sample may be carry-over from other donors' samples. Each CDR3 is given with its conserved first and last residue. The order of the fields is J gene, V gene, clone size, D gene, CDR3 DNA, CDR3 protein. D genes are given only for firm matches. Some rows mark clone size as missing; the rest say once, few, many or name a class of expanded clone.

j_gene: TRBJ1-5
v_gene: TRBV19
abundance: many
d_gene: .
CDR3nt: TGTGCCAGTAGTATTGGGCAGAGACCTAATCAGCCCCAGCATTTT
CDR3aa: CASSIGQRPNQPQHF

j_gene: TRBJ2-1
v_gene: TRBV7-3
abundance: many
d_gene: TRBD2
CDR3nt: TGTGCCAGCAGCAACCGGGGGGGGGCCCACAATGAGCAGTTCTTC
CDR3aa: CASSNRGGAHNEQFF

j_gene: TRBJ2-1
v_gene: TRBV6-5
abundance: .
d_gene: .
CDR3nt: TGTGCCAGCAGTATCTCGGAAGGGCACAATGAGCAGTTCTTC
CDR3aa: CASSISEGHNEQFF

j_gene: TRBJ1-6
v_gene: TRBV12-3/TRBV12-4
abundance: many
d_gene: TRBD1
CDR3nt: TGTGCCAGCACCTACGGACAGGGGATCCGGTCACCCCTCCACTTT
CDR3aa: CASTYGQGIRSPLHF

j_gene: TRBJ2-4
v_gene: TRBV27
abundance: .
d_gene: .
CDR3nt: TGTGCCAGCAGTTTCGCAACCAAAAACATTCAGTACTTC
CDR3aa: CASSFATKNIQYF

j_gene: TRBJ2-7
v_gene: TRBV6-6
abundance: many
d_gene: .
CDR3nt: TGTGCCAGCAGTTACTCTAAGGGTTTGGGCGAGCAGTACTTC
CDR3aa: CASSYSKGLGEQYF

j_gene: TRBJ2-5
v_gene: TRBV7-2
abundance: many
d_gene: .
CDR3nt: TGTGCCAGCAGCTTAGGACTCAGGGCGCTCCAAGAGACCCAGTACTTC
CDR3aa: CASSLGLRALQETQYF

j_gene: TRBJ2-3
v_gene: TRBV6-1
abundance: .
d_gene: TRBD2
CDR3nt: TGTGCCAGCAGTCGGAGGGGGACCGGGGGACTAGTCGAGTATTTT
CDR3aa: CASSRRGTGGLVEYF

j_gene: TRBJ1-1
v_gene: TRBV7-9
abundance: few
d_gene: TRBD1
CDR3nt: TGTGCCAGCAGCTTAGCTCCGGGACAGTACACTGAAGCTTTCTTT
CDR3aa: CASSLAPGQYTEAFF

j_gene: TRBJ1-2
v_gene: TRBV5-4
abundance: many
d_gene: .
CDR3nt: TGTGCCAGCAGCACCGGGAGCCCTATCGATGGCTACACCTTC
CDR3aa: CASSTGSPIDGYTF

j_gene: TRBJ2-5
v_gene: TRBV12-3/TRBV12-4
abundance: many
d_gene: .
CDR3nt: TGTGCCAGCAGTCGGCTCCTAGCGCGGGGAGAGACCCAGTACTTC
CDR3aa: CASSRLLARGETQYF

j_gene: TRBJ1-5
v_gene: TRBV7-6
abundance: many
d_gene: TRBD1
CDR3nt: TGTGCCAGCAGCGACAGGGGCAATCAGCCCCAGCATTTT
CDR3aa: CASSDRGNQPQHF

j_gene: TRBJ1-1
v_gene: TRBV20-1
abundance: .
d_gene: TRBD1
CDR3nt: TGCAGTGACGGACAGGGGAGGAACACTGAAGCTTTCTTT
CDR3aa: CSDGQGRNTEAFF

j_gene: TRBJ2-1
v_gene: TRBV6-2/TRBV6-3
abundance: few
d_gene: TRBD1
CDR3nt: TGTGCCAGCAGTTACTCTTCAGGACAGGGCTACAATGAGCAGTTCTTC
CDR3aa: CASSYSSGQGYNEQFF

j_gene: TRBJ1-5
v_gene: TRBV6-1
abundance: many
d_gene: TRBD1
CDR3nt: TGTGCCAGCAGTGAAGATTCAGGGGGTTGGGGCAATCAGCCCCAGCATTTT
CDR3aa: CASSEDSGGWGNQPQHF

j_gene: TRBJ1-1
v_gene: TRBV4-1
abundance: many
d_gene: TRBD1
CDR3nt: TGCGCCAGCAGCGGGACAGGAGTCACTGAAGCTTTCTTT
CDR3aa: CASSGTGVTEAFF

j_gene: TRBJ1-2
v_gene: TRBV2
abundance: .
d_gene: .
CDR3nt: TGTGCCAGCAGTGAAAGTTACCTGAGGCAGGACGGGTATGGCTACACCTTC
CDR3aa: CASSESYLRQDGYGYTF

j_gene: TRBJ2-3
v_gene: TRBV11-2
abundance: many
d_gene: TRBD2
CDR3nt: TGTGCCAGCAGTTCCACCCTCCGACTAGCGGGGGGGCAAAATACGCAGTATTTT
CDR3aa: CASSSTLRLAGGQNTQYF

j_gene: TRBJ1-6
v_gene: TRBV14
abundance: .
d_gene: .
CDR3nt: TGTGCCAGCAGCCAAATACGGGTCTCGCCCCTCCACTTT
CDR3aa: CASSQIRVSPLHF

j_gene: TRBJ1-2
v_gene: TRBV5-1
abundance: few
d_gene: TRBD1
CDR3nt: TGCGCCAGCAGCGGAATTGACAGGGGGCGCGACTATGGCTACACCTTC
CDR3aa: CASSGIDRGRDYGYTF

j_gene: TRBJ2-7
v_gene: TRBV28
abundance: .
d_gene: .
CDR3nt: TGTGCCAGCAGGCACAGTGCTTACGAGCAGTACTTC
CDR3aa: CASRHSAYEQYF

j_gene: TRBJ2-2
v_gene: TRBV7-9
abundance: many
d_gene: .
CDR3nt: TGTGCCAGCGCCTCTACCGCCGGGGAGCTGTTTTTT
CDR3aa: CASASTAGELFF

j_gene: TRBJ1-4
v_gene: TRBV12-3/TRBV12-4
abundance: many
d_gene: TRBD1
CDR3nt: TGTGCCAGCAGTAGGACAGGGGCAAGGGAAACTAATGAAAAACTGTTTTTT
CDR3aa: CASSRTGARETNEKLFF

j_gene: TRBJ2-2
v_gene: TRBV6-5
abundance: many
d_gene: TRBD1
CDR3nt: TGTGCCAGCAGTTACTCGACAGGGGACACCGGGGAGCTGTTTTTT
CDR3aa: CASSYSTGDTGELFF

j_gene: TRBJ2-5
v_gene: TRBV12-3/TRBV12-4
abundance: few
d_gene: .
CDR3nt: TGTGCCAGCAGGACCGGGCCAGTCGGAGAGACCCAGTACTTC
CDR3aa: CASRTGPVGETQYF

j_gene: TRBJ1-5
v_gene: TRBV15
abundance: many
d_gene: .
CDR3nt: TGTGCCACCAGCAGAGACCGGGGGGCGAATCAGCCCCAGCATTTT
CDR3aa: CATSRDRGANQPQHF